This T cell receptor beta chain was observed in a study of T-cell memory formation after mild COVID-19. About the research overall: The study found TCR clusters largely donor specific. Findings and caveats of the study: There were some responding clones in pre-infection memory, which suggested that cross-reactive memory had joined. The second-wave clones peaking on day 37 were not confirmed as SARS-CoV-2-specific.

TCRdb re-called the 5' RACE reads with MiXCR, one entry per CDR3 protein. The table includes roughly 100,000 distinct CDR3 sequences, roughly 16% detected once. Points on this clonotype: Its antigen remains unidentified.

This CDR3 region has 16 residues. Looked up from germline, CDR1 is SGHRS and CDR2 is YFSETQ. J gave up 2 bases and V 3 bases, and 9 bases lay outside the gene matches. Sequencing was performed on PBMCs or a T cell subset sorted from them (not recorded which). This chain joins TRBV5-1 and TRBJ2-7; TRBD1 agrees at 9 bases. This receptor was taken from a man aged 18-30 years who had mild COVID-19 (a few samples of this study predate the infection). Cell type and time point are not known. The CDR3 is CASSSAGQGTPYEQYF. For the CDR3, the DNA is TGCGCCAGCAGCTCCGCCGGACAGGGGACCCCCTACGAGCAGTACTTC.